These T cell receptor beta chains were read from a single sample in a study of cytomegalovirus exposure and HLA in healthy donors. The method was immunoSEQ multiplex PCR; TCRdb's version includes in-frame clones alone and lacks a portion of them. The table shows 120,000 or so clones, with 80% occurring only once. Sequenced input: PBMCs. All receptors derive from a man aged 30 to 45 in good health and CMV-seronegative. Both conserved end residues are part of each CDR3. The D gene is left open where the match is weak. Rows give clone size only sometimes, using once, few, many, or a class for an expanded clone.

length,D,V,size,J,DNA,CDR3
15,TRBD1,TRBV28,.,TRBJ1-2,TGTGCCAGCAGTTTCGGGGACAGGGGATCTTATGGCTACACCTTC,CASSFGDRGSYGYTF
16,TRBD2,TRBV5-1,.,TRBJ2-2,TGCGCCAGCAGCCCCCCTAGCGGGAGGAACACCGGGGAGCTGTTTTTT,CASSPPSGRNTGELFF
12,.,TRBV30,.,TRBJ2-7,TGTGCCTGGAGTGGAGGGTCCTACGAGCAGTACTTC,CAWSGGSYEQYF
15,.,TRBV19,.,TRBJ2-7,TGTGCCAGTAGTGCCTTAACCGGGACATACTACGAGCAGTACTTC,CASSALTGTYYEQYF
14,.,TRBV5-1,.,TRBJ2-7,TGCGCCAGCAGGGGAGGGGCAGGGGCTTACGAGCAGTACTTC,CASRGGAGAYEQYF
13,.,TRBV10-3,.,TRBJ2-7,TGTGCCATCAGTGACGACAGATCCTACGAGCAGTACTTC,CAISDDRSYEQYF
15,.,TRBV7-2,.,TRBJ2-7,TGTGCCAGCAGCTTACCCGGGATTATACCCTACGAGCAGTACTTC,CASSLPGIIPYEQYF
15,TRBD1,TRBV15,.,TRBJ1-2,TGTGCCACCAGCCTTCCCGGGACAGGGTGGGGGGGCTACACCTTC,CATSLPGTGWGGYTF
13,.,TRBV9,few,TRBJ1-2,TGTGCCAGCAGCGTAGGAGGGGGTTATGGCTACACCTTC,CASSVGGGYGYTF
16,TRBD1,TRBV7-2,.,TRBJ1-1,TGTGCCAGCAGCACCTGGCAGGGGGCCTTGAACACTGAAGCTTTCTTT,CASSTWQGALNTEAFF
13,.,TRBV5-4,.,TRBJ2-1,TGTGCCAGCAGCCTAGATTTGTACAATGAGCAGTTCTTC,CASSLDLYNEQFF
13,.,TRBV11-2,.,TRBJ1-2,TGTGCCAGCAGCTTAACTTATAACTATGGCTACACCTTC,CASSLTYNYGYTF
16,TRBD1,TRBV27,.,TRBJ1-1,TGTGCCAGCAGTTTAGAAGGACAGGGGGGCTTTGATGAAGCTTTCTTT,CASSLEGQGGFDEAFF
16,TRBD2,TRBV18,.,TRBJ2-1,TGTGCCAGCTCACCAAGGGTAGCGGGTGTATACAATGAGCAGTTCTTC,CASSPRVAGVYNEQFF
15,TRBD2,TRBV7-9,.,TRBJ2-2,TGTGCCAGCAGCTATAGCGGGAGTGACACCGGGGAGCTGTTTTTT,CASSYSGSDTGELFF
14,.,TRBV5-6,.,TRBJ1-5,TGTGCCAGCAGCTTTTGGGGGGTCAATCAGCCCCAGCATTTT,CASSFWGVNQPQHF
15,.,TRBV4-3,few,TRBJ2-3,TGCGCCAGCAGCCAAGACAGACATTTCACAGATACGCAGTATTTT,CASSQDRHFTDTQYF
15,TRBD1,TRBV12-5,.,TRBJ1-1,TGTGCTAGTGGTTTGTCCCCAGGGGGGCCCACTGAAGCTTTCTTT,CASGLSPGGPTEAFF
13,TRBD1,TRBV25-1,once,TRBJ1-3,TGTGCCAGCAGCGGGACAGGGGGAAACACCATATATTTT,CASSGTGGNTIYF
16,TRBD1,TRBV27,.,TRBJ2-5,TGTGCCAGCAGTTTATCCCGACAGGGCGGTGGGGAGACCCAGTACTTC,CASSLSRQGGGETQYF
13,.,TRBV27,once,TRBJ2-7,TGTGCCACGGGTTCACTCCCGCACTACGAGCAGTACTTC,CATGSLPHYEQYF
15,TRBD1,TRBV10-2,.,TRBJ2-7,TGCGCCAGCAGTGAACCGGGACAGGGGGCCTACGAGCAGTACTTC,CASSEPGQGAYEQYF
16,TRBD2,TRBV13,once,TRBJ2-7,TGTGCCAACAGCTCCAGACTAGCGGGAGGGACCTACGAGCAGTACTTC,CANSSRLAGGTYEQYF
13,.,TRBV6-5,.,TRBJ2-2,TGTGCCAGCAGTTACGCGGACACCGGGGAGCTGTTTTTT,CASSYADTGELFF
17,.,TRBV7-9,.,TRBJ2-2,TGTGCCAGCAGCTCTCCACCGGGAGCAGGTAACACCGGGGAGCTGTTTTTT,CASSSPPGAGNTGELFF